These T cell receptor beta chains were read from a single sample in a study of identical twins. A single record per CDR3 protein comes from TCRdb applying MiXCR to the 5' RACE reads. This table has 1.5 million to 2 million distinct CDR3 sequences, about 31% appearing once. Input material: cord blood. The receptor source for this set is a newborn girl in good health. Both conserved end residues are part of each CDR3. Fields, in order: clone size, V gene, D gene, J gene, CDR3 protein, CDR3 DNA. A D gene is named only where the DNA matches it firmly. Expanded clones get a size class; other rows say once, few or many, or leave the size out.

>NA|TRBV20-1|NA|TRBJ2-7
CSARASDSSAAYEQYF
TGCAGTGCTAGAGCCTCGGACTCGTCCGCCGCCTACGAGCAGTACTTC
>NA|TRBV10-3|NA|TRBJ2-2
CAIKGGNTGELFF
TGTGCCATCAAGGGGGGTAACACCGGGGAGCTGTTTTTT
>few|TRBV20-1|NA|TRBJ2-5
CSAFRLSAQGTQYF
TGCAGTGCTTTCCGCCTCTCCGCCCAGGGGACCCAGTACTTC
>few|TRBV12-3/TRBV12-4|TRBD1|TRBJ1-4
CASSADRRHEKLFF
TGTGCCAGCAGTGCGGACAGGCGCCATGAAAAACTGTTTTTT
>NA|TRBV20-1|TRBD2|TRBJ2-1
CSAGRTSVLMGEQFF
TGCAGTGCCGGCCGGACTAGCGTCTTGATGGGTGAGCAGTTCTTC
>few|TRBV9|TRBD2|TRBJ2-3
CASSVPTSSDTQYF
TGTGCCAGCAGCGTACCGACTAGCTCAGATACGCAGTATTTT
>NA|TRBV28|NA|TRBJ2-1
CASSFLRGSYNEQFF
TGTGCCAGCAGTTTTCTGCGGGGTTCATACAATGAGCAGTTCTTC
>few|TRBV20-1|NA|TRBJ2-7
CSAHWSASYNEQYF
TGCAGTGCCCATTGGAGTGCTTCCTACAATGAGCAGTACTTC
>NA|TRBV28|TRBD2|TRBJ2-1
CASSPLAGGFNEQFF
TGTGCCAGCAGTCCACTAGCGGGAGGGTTTAATGAGCAGTTCTTC
>NA|TRBV20-1|NA|TRBJ2-1
CSARSIGGPSYNEQFF
TGCAGTGCTAGATCTATTGGCGGGCCTTCCTACAATGAGCAGTTCTTC
>few|TRBV20-1|TRBD1|TRBJ1-2
CSASPPTGSGGYTF
TGCAGTGCTAGCCCCCCGACAGGGTCAGGTGGCTACACCTTC
>few|TRBV5-1|TRBD1|TRBJ1-2
CASSADRGLGYTF
TGCGCCAGCAGCGCGGACAGGGGGCTTGGCTACACCTTC
>once|TRBV20-1|NA|TRBJ1-6
CSATQSLSSPLHF
TGCAGTGCTACACAAAGTCTTAGTTCACCCCTCCACTTT
>few|TRBV12-3/TRBV12-4|NA|TRBJ2-7
CASRATGLSSYNEQYF
TGTGCCAGCAGAGCCACGGGACTGAGCTCCTACAATGAGCAGTACTTC
>NA|TRBV12-3/TRBV12-4|NA|TRBJ2-7
CASSPRQSSYNEQYF
TGTGCCAGCAGTCCTCGACAGAGCTCCTACAATGAGCAGTACTTC
>NA|TRBV29-1|NA|TRBJ1-2
CSVEDWDNYGYTF
TGCAGCGTTGAAGATTGGGACAACTATGGCTACACCTTC
>NA|TRBV20-1|TRBD2|TRBJ2-7
CSARELAGLYNEQYF
TGCAGTGCTAGAGAACTAGCGGGTCTTTACAATGAGCAGTACTTC
>NA|TRBV29-1|NA|TRBJ2-5
CSVVSVAETQYF
TGCAGCGTTGTGAGCGTGGCAGAGACCCAGTACTTC
>NA|TRBV20-1|TRBD2|TRBJ2-7
CSASPMTSGGYEQYF
TGCAGTGCCAGCCCAATGACTAGCGGGGGGTACGAGCAGTACTTC
>NA|TRBV7-2|NA|TRBJ2-1
CANSIWGPEGDNEQFF
TGTGCCAACTCCATTTGGGGACCAGAGGGGGACAATGAGCAGTTCTTC
>NA|TRBV19|NA|TRBJ1-5
CASSMRAPNQPQHF
TGTGCCAGTAGTATGAGGGCCCCCAATCAGCCCCAGCATTTT
>NA|TRBV6-6|NA|TRBJ1-6
CASSYFGDSPLHF
TGTGCCAGCAGTTACTTTGGGGATTCACCCCTCCACTTT
>NA|TRBV20-1|TRBD2|TRBJ2-1
CSARFSSGRALNEQFF
TGCAGTGCTAGATTCTCTAGCGGGAGGGCCCTCAATGAGCAGTTCTTC
>NA|TRBV25-1|TRBD2|TRBJ2-4
CASSDREGGDIQYF
TGTGCCAGCAGTGATAGGGAGGGTGGGGACATTCAGTACTTC
>few|TRBV6-6|NA|TRBJ2-7
CASSYSAQWGTAYF
TGTGCCAGCAGTTACTCGGCACAGTGGGGCACAGCGTACTTC
>NA|TRBV6-2/TRBV6-3|NA|TRBJ1-5
CASTLRDSQSNQPQHF
TGTGCCAGCACGCTTCGGGACTCCCAGAGTAATCAGCCCCAGCATTTT
>many|TRBV12-3/TRBV12-4|NA|TRBJ2-3
CASSLGVSTDTQYF
TGTGCCAGCAGTTTAGGGGTTAGCACAGATACGCAGTATTTT
>many|TRBV15|NA|TRBJ2-3
CATSRVPDTQYF
TGTGCCACCAGCAGAGTCCCAGATACGCAGTATTTT
>NA|TRBV29-1|TRBD1|TRBJ2-4
CSVLTGVAKNIQYF
TGCAGCGTTCTGACAGGGGTAGCCAAAAACATTCAGTACTTC
>few|TRBV24-1|NA|TRBJ2-4
CATQRPSAKNIQYF
TGTGCCACCCAACGACCGTCAGCCAAAAACATTCAGTACTTC
>many|TRBV25-1|NA|TRBJ1-2
CASSQTGANYGYTF
TGTGCCAGCAGCCAAACCGGGGCTAACTATGGCTACACCTTC
>NA|TRBV12-3/TRBV12-4|NA|TRBJ2-1
CASSFLALLFF
TGTGCCAGCAGTTTCCTAGCACTGTTGTTCTTC
>NA|TRBV7-6|NA|TRBJ2-1
CASSLVGGATPMGEQFF
TGTGCCAGCAGCTTAGTCGGGGGTGCAACCCCAATGGGTGAGCAGTTCTTC
>few|TRBV7-9|NA|TRBJ1-2
CASSPRSLYGYTF
TGTGCCAGCAGCCCCAGGAGTCTCTATGGCTACACCTTC
>NA|TRBV6-1|TRBD1|TRBJ1-2
CASSEEAGGNYGYTF
TGTGCCAGCAGTGAAGAGGCAGGGGGCAATTATGGCTACACCTTC
>few|TRBV11-2|TRBD1|TRBJ2-5
CASSWSGQRETQYF
TGTGCCAGCAGCTGGTCGGGACAGAGGGAGACCCAGTACTTC
>NA|TRBV9|TRBD2|TRBJ2-7
CASSVELAASYNEQYF
TGTGCCAGCAGCGTAGAACTAGCGGCCTCCTACAATGAGCAGTACTTC
>NA|TRBV20-1|NA|TRBJ2-3
CSAGAGGGGLVTQYF
TGCAGTGCTGGGGCCGGCGGTGGGGGGCTTGTTACGCAGTATTTT
>few|TRBV6-5|TRBD2|TRBJ2-1
CASSYGNPGLAGNEQFF
TGTGCCAGCAGTTACGGTAATCCGGGACTAGCGGGCAATGAGCAGTTCTTC
>NA|TRBV6-1|NA|TRBJ2-6
CASQIQSGANVLTF
TGTGCCAGCCAGATTCAATCTGGGGCCAACGTCCTGACTTTC
>NA|TRBV12-3/TRBV12-4|NA|TRBJ2-7
CASNIGQGGRDEQYF
TGTGCCAGCAATATCGGGCAGGGGGGTAGGGATGAGCAGTACTTC
>NA|TRBV12-3/TRBV12-4|NA|TRBJ2-1
CASSSGLNNEQFF
TGTGCCAGCAGTTCAGGACTAAACAATGAGCAGTTCTTC
>NA|TRBV7-9|TRBD1|TRBJ2-1
CASSPPWTGSDYNEQFF
TGTGCCAGCAGCCCCCCCTGGACAGGGTCCGATTACAATGAGCAGTTCTTC
>NA|TRBV20-1|NA|TRBJ2-1
CSVERRPQQFF
TGCAGTGTAGAGCGGAGGCCCCAGCAGTTCTTC
>NA|TRBV7-8|TRBD2|TRBJ2-3
CASGSLAQPPEGLDTQYF
TGTGCCAGCGGCTCACTAGCGCAGCCCCCAGAAGGGTTAGATACGCAGTATTTT
>once|TRBV7-2|NA|TRBJ2-6
CASSPRPSSGANVLTF
TGTGCCAGCAGCCCCAGACCTAGCTCTGGGGCCAACGTCCTGACTTTC
>NA|TRBV5-1|TRBD1|TRBJ1-1
CASSTDRAEAFF
TGCGCCAGCAGCACAGACAGGGCTGAAGCTTTCTTT
>NA|TRBV5-1|NA|TRBJ2-3
CAGSLIGQGGNTQYF
TGCGCCGGCAGCTTGATAGGGCAGGGTGGGAATACGCAGTATTTT
>NA|TRBV21-1|NA|TRBJ2-2
CASSKSWVLDTGELFF
TGTGCCAGCAGCAAATCCTGGGTTTTGGACACCGGGGAGCTGTTTTTT
>NA|TRBV27|NA|TRBJ2-1
CASSGRVGYNEQFF
TGTGCCAGCAGCGGGAGAGTCGGTTACAATGAGCAGTTCTTC
>NA|TRBV10-3|NA|TRBJ2-5
CAISESMEEETQYF
TGTGCCATCAGTGAGTCGATGGAGGAAGAGACCCAGTACTTC
>NA|TRBV5-1|TRBD1|TRBJ1-2
CASRSGQGGGYTF
TGCGCCAGCAGATCGGGACAGGGAGGTGGCTACACCTTC
>NA|TRBV2|NA|TRBJ2-3
CASPRTNTDTQYF
TGTGCCAGCCCCCGTACGAACACAGATACGCAGTATTTT